Given below is one T cell receptor beta chain in context. Using immunoSEQ multiplex PCR, the repertoire was profiled, and TCRdb retains in-frame clones only, with some absent. The sample carries about 260,000 clones, 70% to 85% recorded once. The data belong to a study of blood T cell repertoires in COVID-19. This CDR3 has 14 residues. V was pared by 6 bases and J by 5 bases, with 8 bases of the junction left unmatched. Looked up from germline, CDR1 is LNHDA and CDR2 is SQIVND (reference sequence). Material: peripheral blood. The receptor was isolated from a woman older than 75 with acute or convalescent COVID-19. The chain is built from TRBV19 and TRBJ1-1; 8 bases align to TRBD1. The CDR3 is CASSTDRGRTEAFF. CDR3 coding DNA: TGTGCCAGTAGCACAGACAGGGGACGGACTGAAGCTTTCTTT.